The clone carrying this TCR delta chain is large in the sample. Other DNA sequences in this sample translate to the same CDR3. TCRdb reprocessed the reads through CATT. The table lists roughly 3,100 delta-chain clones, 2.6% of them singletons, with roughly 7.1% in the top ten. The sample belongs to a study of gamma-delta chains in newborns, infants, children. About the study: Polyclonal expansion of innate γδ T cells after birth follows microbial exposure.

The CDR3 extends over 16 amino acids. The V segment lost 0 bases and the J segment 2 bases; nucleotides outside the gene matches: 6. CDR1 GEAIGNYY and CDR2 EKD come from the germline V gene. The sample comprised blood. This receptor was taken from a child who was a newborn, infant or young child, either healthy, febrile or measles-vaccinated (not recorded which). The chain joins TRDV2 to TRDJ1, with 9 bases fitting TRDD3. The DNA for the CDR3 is TGTGCCTGTGACACCGTGGGGGATAGGAGAACCGATAAACTCATCTTT. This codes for CACDTVGDRRTDKLIF.